Sequencing of this T cell receptor (beta chain) was carried out in a study of T cell changes during pregnancy in multiple sclerosis. The assay was immunoSEQ multiplex PCR, and TCRdb's table has in-frame clones only and misses some. The sample includes some 40,000 clones, 92% of them seen just once. Sequenced sample: peripheral blood. The clonotype originates from a female donor with multiple sclerosis, enrolled in a pregnancy study.

CDR3 sequence reads: CASSLNPMGEQFF. The CDR3 nucleotides are TGTGCCAGCAGCTTAAACCCCATGGGGGAGCAGTTCTTC. The rearrangement links TRBV7-3 to TRBJ2-1, with no clear D. CDR3 size: 13 residues. Germline CDR1 SGHTA, CDR2 FQGTGA. Trimming removed 1 base from V and 10 bases from J, with 11 bases in between.